This T cell receptor beta chain appears in the sequencing data of a study of breast tumors, draining lymph nodes, adjacent tissues. Study-wide results and caveats: Compared with basal-like, luminal-like tumors shared significantly more repertoire with nontumor tissue. Tumor repertoires ranked between lymph nodes and nontumor tissue in diversity, with V and J gene preferences. Tumor T cell lymph node origin was a supported hypothesis, not proven.

The CDR3 totals 9 residues, both ends included. Germline CDR1 and CDR2: SGHTA and FQGTGA. A word on this clonotype: The antigen is not known. No conserved phenylalanine or tryptophan ends this CDR3, so it is likely a read error. The limits of the CDR3 on the DNA are not certain, so only TCRdb's listed CDR3 is given.

The lymph nodes were axillary draining lymph nodes from breast cancer patients. TCRdb independently ran MiXCR on the multiplex PCR reads; one entry per CDR3 protein. The sample lists 200,000 to 250,000 distinct CDR3 sequences, under 35% occurring once. The V call is TRBV7-3, the J call TRBJ1-6. The material sequenced was axillary lymph node tissue. The clonotype was recovered from a female donor with breast cancer. Some clones in this sample may be carry-over from other donors' samples. CDR3 amino acids: CASSLAHPA.